This TCR beta chain stems from a study of molecular identifiers for immune sequencing clone quantification. CDR3 size: 13 residues. V lost 6 bases to trimming and J lost 5 bases; unmatched junction nucleotides: 3. TCRdb passed the PCR reads through MiXCR, listing each CDR3 protein once. The data contain fewer than 350,000 distinct CDR3 sequences, about 21% of them singletons. The source of this sequence is a human donor in good health. Some libraries in this study had Jurkat cell RNA spiked in. Specimen: naive CD8+ T cells from blood, with Jurkat cell RNA spiked in. Subset described: FACS-sorted CD8+CD4-CCR7+CD45RA+ naive T cells. The chain uses TRBV12-3 or TRBV12-4 and TRBJ2-5; TRBD2 agrees at 10 bases. CDR3 bases: TGTGCCAGCAGGGCGGGACTAGCGGAGACCCAGTACTTC. As protein: CASRAGLAETQYF.